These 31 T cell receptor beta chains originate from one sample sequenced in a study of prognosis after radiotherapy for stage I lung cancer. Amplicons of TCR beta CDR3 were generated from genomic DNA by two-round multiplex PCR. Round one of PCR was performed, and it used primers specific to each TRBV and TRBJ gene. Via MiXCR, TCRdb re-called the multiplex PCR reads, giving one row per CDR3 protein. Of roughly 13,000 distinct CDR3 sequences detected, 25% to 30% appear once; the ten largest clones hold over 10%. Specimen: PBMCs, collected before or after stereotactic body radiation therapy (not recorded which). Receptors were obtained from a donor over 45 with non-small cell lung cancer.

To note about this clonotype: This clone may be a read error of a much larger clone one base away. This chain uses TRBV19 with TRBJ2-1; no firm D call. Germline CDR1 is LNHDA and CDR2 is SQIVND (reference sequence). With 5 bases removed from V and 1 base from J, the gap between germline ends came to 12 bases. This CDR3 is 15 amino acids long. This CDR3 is CASSVIVQSYNEQFF. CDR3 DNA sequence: TGTGCCAGTAGTGTTATAGTACAATCCTACAATGAGCAGTTCTTC. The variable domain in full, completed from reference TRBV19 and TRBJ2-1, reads DGGITQSPKYLFRKEGQNVTLSCEQNLNHDAMYWYRQDPGQGLRLIYYSQIVNDFQKGDIAEGYSVSREKKESFPLTVTSAQKNPTAFYLCASSVIVQSYNEQFFGPGTRLTVL.

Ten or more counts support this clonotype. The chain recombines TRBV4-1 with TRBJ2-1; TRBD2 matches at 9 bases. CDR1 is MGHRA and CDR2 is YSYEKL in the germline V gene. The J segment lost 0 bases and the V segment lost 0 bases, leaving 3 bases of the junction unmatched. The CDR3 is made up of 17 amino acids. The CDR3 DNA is TGCGCCAGCAGCCAAGATACTAGCGGGTTCTCCTACAATGAGCAGTTCTTC. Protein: CASSQDTSGFSYNEQFF.

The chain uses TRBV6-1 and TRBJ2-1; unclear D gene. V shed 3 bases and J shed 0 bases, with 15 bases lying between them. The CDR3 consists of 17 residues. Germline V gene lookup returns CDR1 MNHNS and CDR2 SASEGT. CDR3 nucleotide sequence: TGTGCCAGCAGTGATTCGCCTCGGGCTAGCTCCTACAATGAGCAGTTCTTC. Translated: CASSDSPRASSYNEQFF.

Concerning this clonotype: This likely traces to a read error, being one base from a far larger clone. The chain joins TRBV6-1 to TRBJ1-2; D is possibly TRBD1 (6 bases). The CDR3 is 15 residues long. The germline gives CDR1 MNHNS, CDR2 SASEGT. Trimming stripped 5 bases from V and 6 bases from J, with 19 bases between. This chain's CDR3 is CASSPIRGGIHGYTF. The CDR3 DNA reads TGTGCCAGCAGTCCCATCAGGGGTGGGATCCATGGCTACACCTTC.

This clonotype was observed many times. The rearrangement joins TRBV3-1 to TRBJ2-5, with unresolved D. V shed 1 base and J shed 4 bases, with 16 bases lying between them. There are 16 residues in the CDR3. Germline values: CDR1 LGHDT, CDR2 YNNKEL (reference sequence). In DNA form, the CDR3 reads TGTGCCAGCAGCCAAGGGTCTTCTCTGCTCGCAGAGACCCAGTACTTC. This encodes CASSQGSSLLAETQYF.

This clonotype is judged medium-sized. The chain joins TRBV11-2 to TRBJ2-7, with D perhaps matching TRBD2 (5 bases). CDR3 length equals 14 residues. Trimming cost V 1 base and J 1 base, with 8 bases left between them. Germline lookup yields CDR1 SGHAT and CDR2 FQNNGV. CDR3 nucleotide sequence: TGTGCCAGCAGCTTAGGGACGGGGTCCTACGAGCAGTACTTC. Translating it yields CASSLGTGSYEQYF.

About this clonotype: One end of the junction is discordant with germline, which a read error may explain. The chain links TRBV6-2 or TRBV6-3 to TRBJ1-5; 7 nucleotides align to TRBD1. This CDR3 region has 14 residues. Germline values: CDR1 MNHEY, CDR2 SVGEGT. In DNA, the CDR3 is TGTGCCAGCACTTCACGGACAGGTAATCATCCCCAGCATTTT. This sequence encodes CASTSRTGNHPQHF.

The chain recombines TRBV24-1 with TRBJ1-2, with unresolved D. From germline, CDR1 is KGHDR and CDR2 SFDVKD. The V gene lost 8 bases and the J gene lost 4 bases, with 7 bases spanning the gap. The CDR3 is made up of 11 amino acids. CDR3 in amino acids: CATIDFYGYTF. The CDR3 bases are TGTGCCACCATTGACTTCTATGGCTACACCTTC.

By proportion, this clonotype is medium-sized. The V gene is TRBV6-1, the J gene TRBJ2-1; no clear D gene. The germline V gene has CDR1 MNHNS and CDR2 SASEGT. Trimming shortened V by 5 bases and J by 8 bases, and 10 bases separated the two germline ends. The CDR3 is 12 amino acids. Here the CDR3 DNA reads TGTGCCAGCAGTCGGGCCCATGATGAGCAGTTCTTC. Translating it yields CASSRAHDEQFF.

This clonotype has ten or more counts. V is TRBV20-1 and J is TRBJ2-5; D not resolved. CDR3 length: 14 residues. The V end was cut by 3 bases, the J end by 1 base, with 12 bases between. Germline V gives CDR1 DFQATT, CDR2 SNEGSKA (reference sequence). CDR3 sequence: CSASPNNPQETQYF. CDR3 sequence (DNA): TGCAGTGCTAGTCCGAATAACCCCCAAGAGACCCAGTACTTC.

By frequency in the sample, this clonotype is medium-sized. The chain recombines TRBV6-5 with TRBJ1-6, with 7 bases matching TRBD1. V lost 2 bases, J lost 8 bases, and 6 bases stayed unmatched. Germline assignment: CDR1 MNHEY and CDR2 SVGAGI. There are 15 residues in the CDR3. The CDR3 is CASSYTTGEDSPLHF. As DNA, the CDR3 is TGTGCCAGCAGTTACACAACAGGGGAGGATTCACCCCTCCACTTT.

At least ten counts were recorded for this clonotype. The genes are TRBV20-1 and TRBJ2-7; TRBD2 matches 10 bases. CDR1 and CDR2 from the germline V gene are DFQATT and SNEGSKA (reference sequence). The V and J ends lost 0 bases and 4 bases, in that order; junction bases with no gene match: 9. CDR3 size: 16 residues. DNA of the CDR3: TGCAGTGCTAGAGATCCCGCTAGCGGGGGAATTTACGAGCAGTACTTC. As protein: CSARDPASGGIYEQYF.

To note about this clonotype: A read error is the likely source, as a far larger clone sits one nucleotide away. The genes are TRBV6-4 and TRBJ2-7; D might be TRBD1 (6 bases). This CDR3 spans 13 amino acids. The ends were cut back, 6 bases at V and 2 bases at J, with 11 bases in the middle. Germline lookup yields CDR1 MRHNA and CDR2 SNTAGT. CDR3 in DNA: TGTGCCAGCAGAAACGGACAGCCCTACGAGCAGTACTTC. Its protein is CASRNGQPYEQYF.

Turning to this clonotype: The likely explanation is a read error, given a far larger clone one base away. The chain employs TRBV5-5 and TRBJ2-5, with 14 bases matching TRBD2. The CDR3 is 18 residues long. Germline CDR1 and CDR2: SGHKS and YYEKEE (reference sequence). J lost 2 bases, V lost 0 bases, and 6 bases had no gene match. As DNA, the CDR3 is TGTGCCAGCAGCTTGGGACTAGCGGGAGGGCCGTGGCAAGAGACCCAGTACTTC. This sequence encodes CASSLGLAGGPWQETQYF.

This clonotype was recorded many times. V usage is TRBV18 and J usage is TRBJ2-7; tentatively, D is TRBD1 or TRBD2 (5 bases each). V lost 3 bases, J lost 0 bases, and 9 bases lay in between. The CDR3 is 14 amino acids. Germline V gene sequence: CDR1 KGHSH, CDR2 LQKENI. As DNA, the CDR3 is TGTGCCAGCTCACCTCGGGACGGCTCCTACGAGCAGTACTTC. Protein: CASSPRDGSYEQYF.

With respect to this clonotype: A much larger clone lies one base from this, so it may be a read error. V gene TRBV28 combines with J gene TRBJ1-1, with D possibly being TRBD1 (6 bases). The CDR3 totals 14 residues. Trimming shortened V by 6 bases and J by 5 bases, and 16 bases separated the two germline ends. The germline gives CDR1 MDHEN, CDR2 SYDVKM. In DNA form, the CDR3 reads TGTGCCAGCAGCCGCCCGGGGGCTGGAACTGAAGCTTTCTTT. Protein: CASSRPGAGTEAFF.

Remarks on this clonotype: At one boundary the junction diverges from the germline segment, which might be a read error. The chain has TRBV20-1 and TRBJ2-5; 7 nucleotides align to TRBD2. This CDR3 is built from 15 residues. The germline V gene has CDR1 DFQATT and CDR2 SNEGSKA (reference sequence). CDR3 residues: CSARDWLAAQENQYF. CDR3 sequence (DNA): TGTAGTGCTAGAGATTGGCTAGCGGCCCAAGAGAACCAGTACTTC.

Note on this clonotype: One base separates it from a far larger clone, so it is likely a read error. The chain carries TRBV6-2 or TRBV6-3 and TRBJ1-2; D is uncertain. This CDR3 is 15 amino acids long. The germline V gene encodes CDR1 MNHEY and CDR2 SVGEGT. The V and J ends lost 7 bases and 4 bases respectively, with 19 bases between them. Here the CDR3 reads CASNEAWALSYGYTF. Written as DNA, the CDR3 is TGTGCCAGCAATGAAGCGTGGGCTCTCTCCTATGGCTACACCTTC.

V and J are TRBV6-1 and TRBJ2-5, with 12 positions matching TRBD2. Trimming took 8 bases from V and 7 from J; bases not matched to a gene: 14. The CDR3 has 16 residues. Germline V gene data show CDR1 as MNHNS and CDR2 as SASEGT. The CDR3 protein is CASRPSSGGGRGTQYF. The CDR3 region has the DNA TGTGCCAGCCGCCCTTCTAGCGGGGGGGGCCGGGGGACCCAGTACTTC.

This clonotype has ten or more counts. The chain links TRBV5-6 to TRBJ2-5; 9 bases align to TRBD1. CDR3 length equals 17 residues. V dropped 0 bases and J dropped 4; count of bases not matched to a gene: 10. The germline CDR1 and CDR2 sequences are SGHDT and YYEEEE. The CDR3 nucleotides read TGTGCCAGCAGCTTGGCCGGGACAGGGAGGGAATTAGAGACCCAGTACTTC. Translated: CASSLAGTGRELETQYF.

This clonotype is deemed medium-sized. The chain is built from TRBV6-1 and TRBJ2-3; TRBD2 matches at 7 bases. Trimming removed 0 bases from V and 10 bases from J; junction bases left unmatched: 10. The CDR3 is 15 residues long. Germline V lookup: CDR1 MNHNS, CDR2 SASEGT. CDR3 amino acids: CASSEAGGLLGAQYF. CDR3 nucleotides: TGTGCCAGCAGTGAAGCGGGGGGGTTACTAGGGGCGCAGTATTTT.

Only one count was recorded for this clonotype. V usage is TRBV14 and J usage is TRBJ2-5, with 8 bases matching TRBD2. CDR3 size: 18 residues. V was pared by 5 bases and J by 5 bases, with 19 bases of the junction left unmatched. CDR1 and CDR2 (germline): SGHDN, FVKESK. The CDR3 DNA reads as TGTGCCAGCAGCGAGAGAGCATCTGGCGGGGGGCCACGGGAGACCCAGTACTTC. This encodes CASSERASGGGPRETQYF.

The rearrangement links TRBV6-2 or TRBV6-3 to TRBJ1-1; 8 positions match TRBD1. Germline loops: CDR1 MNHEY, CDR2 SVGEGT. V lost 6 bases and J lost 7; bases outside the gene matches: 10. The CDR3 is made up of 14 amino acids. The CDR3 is CASRRQGAQDEAFF. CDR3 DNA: TGTGCCAGCAGGAGGCAGGGGGCTCAGGATGAAGCTTTCTTT.

The CDR3 is CASSLAMETWYF. Here the CDR3 DNA reads TGCGCCAGCAGCTTGGCGATGGAGACCTGGTACTTC. The chain has TRBV5-1 and TRBJ2-5, with D unclear. V was cut by 0 bases and J by 13 bases, with 13 bases left in between. Germline CDR1 and CDR2: SGHRS and YFSETQ. This CDR3 has 12 residues.

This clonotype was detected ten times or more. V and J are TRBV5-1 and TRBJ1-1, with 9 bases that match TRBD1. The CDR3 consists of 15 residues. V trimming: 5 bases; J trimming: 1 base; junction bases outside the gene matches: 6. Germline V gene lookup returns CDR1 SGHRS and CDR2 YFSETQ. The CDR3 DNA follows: TGCGCCAGCAGATCTACAGGGGGCTGGAACACTGAAGCTTTCTTT. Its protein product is CASRSTGGWNTEAFF.

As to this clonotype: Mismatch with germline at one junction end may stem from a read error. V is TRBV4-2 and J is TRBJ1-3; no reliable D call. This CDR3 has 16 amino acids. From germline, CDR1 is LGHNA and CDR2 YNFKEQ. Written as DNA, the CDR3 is TGTGCCAACAGCCAAGATCGGCGCAGCTCTGGAAACACCATATATTTT. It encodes CANSQDRRSSGNTIYF.

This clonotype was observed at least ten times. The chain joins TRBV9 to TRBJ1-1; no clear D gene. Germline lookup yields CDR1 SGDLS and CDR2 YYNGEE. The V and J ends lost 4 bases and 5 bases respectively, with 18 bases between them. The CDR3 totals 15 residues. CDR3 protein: CASSLLPKGGTEAFF. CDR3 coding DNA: TGTGCCAGCAGCTTACTGCCAAAGGGAGGTACTGAAGCTTTCTTT.

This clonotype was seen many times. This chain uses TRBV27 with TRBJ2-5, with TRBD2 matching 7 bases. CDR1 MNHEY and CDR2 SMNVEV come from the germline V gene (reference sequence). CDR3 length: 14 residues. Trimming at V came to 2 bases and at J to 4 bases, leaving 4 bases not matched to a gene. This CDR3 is CASSLGTSAETQYF. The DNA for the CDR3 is TGTGCCAGCAGTTTAGGTACTAGCGCAGAGACCCAGTACTTC.

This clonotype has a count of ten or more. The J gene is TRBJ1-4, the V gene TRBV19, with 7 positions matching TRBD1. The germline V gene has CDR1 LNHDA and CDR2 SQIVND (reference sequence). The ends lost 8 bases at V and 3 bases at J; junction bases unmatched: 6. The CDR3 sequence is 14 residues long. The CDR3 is CASRRGQSNEKLFF. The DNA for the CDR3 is TGTGCCAGTCGGCGGGGACAGTCTAATGAAAAACTGTTTTTT.

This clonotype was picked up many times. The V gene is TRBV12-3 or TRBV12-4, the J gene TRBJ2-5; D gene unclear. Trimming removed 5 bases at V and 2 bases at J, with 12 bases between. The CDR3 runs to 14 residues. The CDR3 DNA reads TGTGCCAGCAGTCTAACCGGAAAACAAGAGACCCAGTACTTC. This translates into CASSLTGKQETQYF.

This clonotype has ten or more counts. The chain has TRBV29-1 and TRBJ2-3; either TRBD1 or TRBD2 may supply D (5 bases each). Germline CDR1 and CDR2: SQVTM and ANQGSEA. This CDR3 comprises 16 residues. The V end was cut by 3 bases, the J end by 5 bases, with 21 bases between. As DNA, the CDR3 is TGCAGCGTTGAGATGATCGGGAAACAGGATGGAGATACGCAGTATTTT. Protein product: CSVEMIGKQDGDTQYF.